The rows below give T cell receptor beta chains drawn from one sample of a study of shared clonotypes between healthy human individuals. Sequenced by immunoSEQ multiplex PCR; TCRdb stores in-frame clones only, minus some. Here the sample spans under 650,000 clones, 90% to 96% being singletons. Sample: naive CD4+ T cells sorted from blood. All receptors come from a woman between 25 and 40 years old in good health. CDR3s include the opening cysteine and the closing phenylalanine or tryptophan. Fields, in order: V gene, clone size, CDR3 length, D gene, J gene, CDR3 DNA, CDR3 protein. A D gene is named only where the DNA matches it firmly. Clone size is shown for a subset of rows, as once, few, many or a class of expanded clone.

>TRBV27|NA|15|TRBD1|TRBJ1-6
TGTGCCAGCACACCTTCGACAGGGGCCAATTCACCCCTCCACTTT
CASTPSTGANSPLHF
>TRBV2|NA|12|NA|TRBJ2-7
TGTGCCAGCAGTGAAGCTGTAGGCGAGCAGTACTTC
CASSEAVGEQYF
>TRBV4-1|NA|15|NA|TRBJ2-7
TGCGCCAGCAGCCAAGGGGTCGGGTACTCCTACGAGCAGTACTTC
CASSQGVGYSYEQYF
>TRBV7-9|NA|14|NA|TRBJ1-3
TGTGCCAGCAGCTTAAATCGCGCTGGAAACACCATATATTTT
CASSLNRAGNTIYF
>TRBV28|NA|16|TRBD2|TRBJ2-7
TGTGCCAGCAGTAACGGACTAGCGGAAAACTCCTACGAGCAGTACTTC
CASSNGLAENSYEQYF
>TRBV6-4|NA|15|TRBD1|TRBJ1-1
TGTGCCAGCAGTGACTCGGGACAGGGGGCTACTGAAGCTTTCTTT
CASSDSGQGATEAFF
>TRBV5-1|NA|14|TRBD2|TRBJ2-1
TGCGCCAGCAGCCCGGGGACTAGCGGCAATGAGCAGTTCTTC
CASSPGTSGNEQFF
>TRBV28|NA|14|NA|TRBJ1-4
TGTGCCAGCAGGCCTACAGGAAGGGGTGAAAAACTGTTTTTT
CASRPTGRGEKLFF
>TRBV28|NA|15|TRBD1|TRBJ2-1
TGTGCCAGCAGTCAATTACAGGGGGCCTACAATGAGCAGTTCTTC
CASSQLQGAYNEQFF
>TRBV7-2|few|12|NA|TRBJ1-5
TGTGCCAGCGGATGGGGCAATCAGCCCCAGCATTTT
CASGWGNQPQHF
>TRBV4-1|NA|17|NA|TRBJ1-3
TGCGCCAGCAGCCAAGTGGCGGGGGGTCGTCGGGGAAACACCATATATTTT
CASSQVAGGRRGNTIYF
>TRBV19|NA|11|NA|TRBJ1-3
TGTACCTCCGGCTCTGGAAACACCATATATTTT
CTSGSGNTIYF
>TRBV25-1|once|14|NA|TRBJ2-5
TGTGCCAGCAGTGATACGCGGCCTCAAGAGACCCAGTACTTC
CASSDTRPQETQYF
>TRBV5-1|NA|16|TRBD2|TRBJ2-7
TGCGCCAGCAGCCTGGGACTAGCGGGAGATGGCCACGAGCAGTACTTC
CASSLGLAGDGHEQYF
>TRBV10-3|NA|15|TRBD2|TRBJ2-3
TGTGCCATCAGTGGACTAGCGGGAACCACAGATACGCAGTATTTT
CAISGLAGTTDTQYF
>TRBV5-1|NA|14|NA|TRBJ2-3
TGCGCCAGCAGCCTGCTGCAGGGAGCGGATACGCAGTATTTT
CASSLLQGADTQYF
>TRBV5-1|NA|15|TRBD2|TRBJ2-6
TGCGCCAGCAGCTTGTTCACTAGCGGGACTAGGGTCCTGACTTTC
CASSLFTSGTRVLTF
>TRBV18|NA|14|TRBD2|TRBJ2-7
TGTGCCAGCTCACCGACTAGCGGGAGGAGCGAGCAGTACTTC
CASSPTSGRSEQYF
>TRBV2|NA|15|NA|TRBJ1-1
TGTGCCAGCATCTTGGACGGTGTTTCGAACACTGAAGCTTTCTTT
CASILDGVSNTEAFF
>TRBV18|NA|15|NA|TRBJ1-5
TGTGCCAGCTCACCATCCGGCGAGGGCCATCAGCCCCAGCATTTT
CASSPSGEGHQPQHF
>TRBV6-6|NA|16|TRBD1|TRBJ1-4
TGTGCCAGCAGTAAAACAGGGGGCGGAGGTAATGAAAAACTGTTTTTT
CASSKTGGGGNEKLFF
>TRBV28|once|16|NA|TRBJ2-3
TGTGCCAGCAGTTACAGGGTAGGAATCAGTGTGGATACGCAGTATTTT
CASSYRVGISVDTQYF
>TRBV6-6|NA|14|TRBD2|TRBJ2-7
TGTGCCAGCAGTTCGACTAGCGTTTCCTACGAGCAGTACTTC
CASSSTSVSYEQYF
>TRBV28|NA|14|TRBD1|TRBJ2-5
TGTGCCAGCAGCCAGGACAGGGGGATAGGGGAGCAGTACTTC
CASSQDRGIGEQYF
>TRBV5-1|NA|15|NA|TRBJ1-6
TGCGCCAGCAGCTTCTCGGGGAGGGATAATTCACCCCTCCACTTT
CASSFSGRDNSPLHF
>TRBV10-3|NA|13|NA|TRBJ1-4
TGTGCCGCACGGGCAGGGGAGAATGAAAAACTGTTTTTT
CAARAGENEKLFF
>TRBV28|few|14|NA|TRBJ1-2
TGTGCCAGCAGCCTCCGGGTTTCCTATAGGGGCTACACCTTC
CASSLRVSYRGYTF
>TRBV7-9|NA|16|NA|TRBJ2-1
TGTGCCAGCAGCCCCGCGTCGGGCGTGCCCTACAATGAGCAGTTCTTC
CASSPASGVPYNEQFF
>TRBV28|NA|13|NA|TRBJ1-5
TGTGCCAGCAGTTCGACAGATAATCAGCCCCAGCATTTT
CASSSTDNQPQHF